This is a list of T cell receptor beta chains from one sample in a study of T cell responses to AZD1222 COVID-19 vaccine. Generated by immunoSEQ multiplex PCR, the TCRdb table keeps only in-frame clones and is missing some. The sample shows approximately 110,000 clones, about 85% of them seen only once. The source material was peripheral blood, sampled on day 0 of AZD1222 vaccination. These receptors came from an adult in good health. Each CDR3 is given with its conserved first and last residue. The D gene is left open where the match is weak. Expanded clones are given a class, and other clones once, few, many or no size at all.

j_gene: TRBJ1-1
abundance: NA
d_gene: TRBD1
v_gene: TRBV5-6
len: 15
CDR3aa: CASSPSGQGAIGAFF
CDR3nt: TGTGCCAGCAGCCCCAGTGGACAGGGGGCGATTGGAGCTTTCTTT

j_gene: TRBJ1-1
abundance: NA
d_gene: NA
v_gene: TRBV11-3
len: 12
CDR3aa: CASRGGGTEAFF
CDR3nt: TGTGCCAGCAGGGGAGGCGGCACTGAAGCTTTCTTT

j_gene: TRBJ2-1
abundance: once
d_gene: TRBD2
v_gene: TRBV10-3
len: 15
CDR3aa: CATAGGAGAGDEQFF
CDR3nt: TGTGCCACTGCTGGGGGAGCGGGGGCTGGGGATGAGCAGTTCTTC

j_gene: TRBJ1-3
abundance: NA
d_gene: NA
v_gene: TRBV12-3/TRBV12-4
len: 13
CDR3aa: CATDVGSGNTIYF
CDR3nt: TGTGCCACCGACGTCGGCTCTGGAAACACCATATATTTT

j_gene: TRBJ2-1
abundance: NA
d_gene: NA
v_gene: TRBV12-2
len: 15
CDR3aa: CASRFWGQGYNEQFF
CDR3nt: TGTGCAAGTCGCTTTTGGGGACAGGGCTACAATGAGCAGTTCTTC

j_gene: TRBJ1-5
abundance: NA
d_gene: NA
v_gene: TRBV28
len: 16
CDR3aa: CASSLLGGHWGQPQHF
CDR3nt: TGTGCCAGCAGTTTATTGGGTGGGCATTGGGGGCAGCCCCAGCATTTT

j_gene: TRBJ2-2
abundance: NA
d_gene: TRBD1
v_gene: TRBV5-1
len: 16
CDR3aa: CASSLSGTVSTGELFF
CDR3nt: TGCGCCAGCAGCTTGTCGGGGACAGTCTCCACCGGGGAGCTGTTTTTT

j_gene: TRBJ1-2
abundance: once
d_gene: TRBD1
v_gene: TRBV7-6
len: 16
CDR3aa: CASSLEAGGWSNGYTF
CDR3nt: TGTGCCAGCAGCTTGGAGGCAGGGGGTTGGTCGAATGGCTACACCTTC

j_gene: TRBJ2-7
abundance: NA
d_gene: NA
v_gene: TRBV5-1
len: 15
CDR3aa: CASSGLRGRTYEQYF
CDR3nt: TGCGCCAGCAGCGGGCTGCGGGGCCGAACCTACGAGCAGTACTTC

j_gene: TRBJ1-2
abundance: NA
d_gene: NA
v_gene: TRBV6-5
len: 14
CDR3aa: CASTRGLGDYGYTF
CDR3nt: TGTGCCAGCACGAGGGGACTCGGAGACTATGGCTACACCTTC

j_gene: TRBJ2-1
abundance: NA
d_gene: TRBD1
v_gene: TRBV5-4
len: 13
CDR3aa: CATARDRGREQFF
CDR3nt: TGTGCCACAGCCCGGGACAGGGGGCGTGAGCAGTTCTTC

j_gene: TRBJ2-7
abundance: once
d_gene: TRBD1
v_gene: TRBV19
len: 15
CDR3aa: CASRNGTGRSYEQYF
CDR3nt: TGTGCCAGTAGAAACGGGACAGGGAGGTCCTACGAGCAGTACTTC

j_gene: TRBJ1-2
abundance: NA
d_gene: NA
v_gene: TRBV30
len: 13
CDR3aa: CAWGRSEGYGYTF
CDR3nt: TGTGCCTGGGGACGTTCCGAGGGCTATGGCTACACCTTC

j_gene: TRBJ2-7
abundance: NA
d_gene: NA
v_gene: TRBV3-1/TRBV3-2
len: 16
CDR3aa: CASSQAGPVSSYEQYF
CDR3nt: TGTGCCAGCAGCCAAGCAGGCCCCGTTAGCTCCTACGAGCAGTACTTC

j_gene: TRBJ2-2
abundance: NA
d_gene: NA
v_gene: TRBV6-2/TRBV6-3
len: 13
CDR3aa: CASSYGGFGELFF
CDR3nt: TGTGCCAGCAGTTACGGGGGCTTCGGGGAGCTGTTTTTT

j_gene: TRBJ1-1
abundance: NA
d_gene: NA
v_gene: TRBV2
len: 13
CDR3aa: CASSPRGQTEAFF
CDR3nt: TGTGCCAGCAGTCCAAGGGGACAAACTGAAGCTTTCTTT

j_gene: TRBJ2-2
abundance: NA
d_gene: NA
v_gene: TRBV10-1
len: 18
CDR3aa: CASPPPGGLPANTGELFF
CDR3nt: TGCGCCAGTCCTCCCCCGGGGGGCTTACCCGCGAACACCGGGGAGCTGTTTTTT

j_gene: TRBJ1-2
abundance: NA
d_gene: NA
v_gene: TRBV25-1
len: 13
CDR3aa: CASSESDRLGYTF
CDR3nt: TGTGCCAGCAGTGAATCCGACAGGCTAGGCTACACCTTC

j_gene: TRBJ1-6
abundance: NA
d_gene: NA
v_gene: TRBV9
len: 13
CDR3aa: CASSDGTYSPLHF
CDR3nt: TGTGCCAGCAGCGACGGAACCTATTCACCCCTCCACTTT

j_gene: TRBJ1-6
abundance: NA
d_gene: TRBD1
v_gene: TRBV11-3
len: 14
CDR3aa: CATRRTGEGSPLHF
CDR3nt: TGTGCCACCAGAAGGACAGGGGAAGGGTCACCCCTCCACTTT

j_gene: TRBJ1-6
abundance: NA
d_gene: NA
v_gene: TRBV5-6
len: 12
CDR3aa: CASSPGDSPLHF
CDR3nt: TGTGCCAGCAGCCCGGGAGATTCACCCCTCCACTTT

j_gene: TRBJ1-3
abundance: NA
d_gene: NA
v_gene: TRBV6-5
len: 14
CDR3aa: CASRRVRGGNTIYF
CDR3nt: TGTGCCAGCCGGAGGGTGAGGGGTGGAAACACCATATATTTT

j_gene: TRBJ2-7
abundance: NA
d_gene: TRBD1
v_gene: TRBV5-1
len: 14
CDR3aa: CASSLTGGGNEQYF
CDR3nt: TGCGCCAGCAGCCTTACAGGGGGAGGTAACGAGCAGTACTTC

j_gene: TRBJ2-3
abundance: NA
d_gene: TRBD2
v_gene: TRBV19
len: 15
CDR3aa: CASRLGREVTDTQYF
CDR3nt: TGTGCCAGTAGACTTGGGAGGGAAGTTACAGATACGCAGTATTTT

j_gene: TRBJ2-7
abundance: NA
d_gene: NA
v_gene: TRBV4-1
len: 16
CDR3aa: CASSRMWGQSSYEQYF
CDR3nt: TGCGCCAGCAGTCGCATGTGGGGTCAGAGCTCCTACGAGCAGTACTTC

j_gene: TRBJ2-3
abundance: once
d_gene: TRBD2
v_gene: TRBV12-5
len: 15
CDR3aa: CASAIGTSTTDTQYF
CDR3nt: TGTGCTAGTGCCATCGGGACTAGTACTACAGATACGCAGTATTTT

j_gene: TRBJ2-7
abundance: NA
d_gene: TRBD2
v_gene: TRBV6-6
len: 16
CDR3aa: CASSSSSGGKPYEQYF
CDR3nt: TGTGCCAGCAGTTCTAGTAGCGGGGGGAAACCCTACGAGCAGTACTTC

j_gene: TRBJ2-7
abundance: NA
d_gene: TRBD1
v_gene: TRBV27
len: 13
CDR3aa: CASTDRDSYEQYF
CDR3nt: TGTGCCAGCACGGACAGGGATTCCTACGAGCAGTACTTC

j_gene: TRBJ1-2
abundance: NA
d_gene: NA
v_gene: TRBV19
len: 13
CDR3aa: CASSLQGHYGYTF
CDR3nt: TGTGCCAGTAGTTTACAGGGCCACTATGGCTACACCTTC

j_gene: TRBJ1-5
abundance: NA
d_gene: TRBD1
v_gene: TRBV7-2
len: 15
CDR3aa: CASSLGGQGGQPQHF
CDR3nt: TGTGCCAGCAGCTTAGGCGGACAGGGCGGCCAGCCCCAGCATTTT

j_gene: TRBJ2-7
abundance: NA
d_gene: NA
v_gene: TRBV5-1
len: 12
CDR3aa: CASREDFHEQYF
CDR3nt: TGCGCCAGCAGGGAGGACTTCCACGAGCAGTACTTC

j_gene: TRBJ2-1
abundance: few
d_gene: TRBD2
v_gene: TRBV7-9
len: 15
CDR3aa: CASSPPSGGFNEQFF
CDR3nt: TGTGCCAGCAGTCCGCCTAGCGGGGGGTTCAATGAGCAGTTCTTC

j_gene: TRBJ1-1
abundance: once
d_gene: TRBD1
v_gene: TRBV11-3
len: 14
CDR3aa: CASSFNRRGHEAFF
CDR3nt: TGTGCCAGCAGCTTTAACCGCAGGGGGCATGAAGCTTTCTTT